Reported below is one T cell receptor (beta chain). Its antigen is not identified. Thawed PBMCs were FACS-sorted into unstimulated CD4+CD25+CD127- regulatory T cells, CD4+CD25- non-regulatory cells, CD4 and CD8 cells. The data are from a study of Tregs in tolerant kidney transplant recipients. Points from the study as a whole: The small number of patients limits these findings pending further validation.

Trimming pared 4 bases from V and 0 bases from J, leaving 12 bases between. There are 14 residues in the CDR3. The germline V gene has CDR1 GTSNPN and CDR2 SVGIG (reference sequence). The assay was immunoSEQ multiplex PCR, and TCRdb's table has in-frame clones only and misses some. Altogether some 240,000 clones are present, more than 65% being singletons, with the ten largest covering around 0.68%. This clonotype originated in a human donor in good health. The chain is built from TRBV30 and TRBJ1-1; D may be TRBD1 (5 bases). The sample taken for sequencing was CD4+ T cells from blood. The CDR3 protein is CAWTGTVMNTEAFF. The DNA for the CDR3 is TGTGCCTGGACGGGGACGGTGATGAACACTGAAGCTTTCTTT.